These 8 T cell receptor beta chains came from one sample sequenced in a study of shared clonotypes between healthy human individuals. The assay was immunoSEQ multiplex PCR, and TCRdb's table has in-frame clones only and misses some. The data contain under 1,900,000 clones, just under 99% of them singletons. The specimen was naive CD4+ T cells sorted from blood. Subset of the sample: CD45RA+ positively selected. The origin of the receptors is a man under 40 in good health.

The chain combines TRBV27 with TRBJ2-7; possibly TRBD2 for D (6 bases). V lost 1 base to trimming and J lost 5 bases, with 15 bases between them. Germline lookup yields CDR1 MNHEY and CDR2 SMNVEV (reference sequence). The length of the CDR3 is 15 residues. Here the CDR3 DNA reads TGTGCCAGCAGTTTATTGGGGGGAACGGTCCACGAGCAGTACTTC. It is translated as CASSLLGGTVHEQYF.

The chain couples TRBV18 to TRBJ1-3; the D gene is possibly TRBD1 (5 bases). V was shortened by 4 bases and J by 4 bases, with 14 bases between the two germline ends. The CDR3 loop spans 15 amino acids. The germline gives CDR1 KGHSH, CDR2 LQKENI. CDR3 region: CASSRRSDTGNTIYF. The CDR3 DNA reads TGTGCCAGCTCACGACGGTCGGACACCGGAAACACCATATATTTT. Drawing the rest from reference TRBV18 and TRBJ1-3, the complete variable domain is NAGVMQNPRHLVRRRGQEARLRCSPMKGHSHVYWYRQLPEEGLKFMVYLQKENIIDESGMPKERFSAEFPKEGPSILRIQQVVRGDSAAYFCASSRRSDTGNTIYFGEGSWLTVV.

This rearrangement joins TRBV12-5 to TRBJ2-5; D not certain. Trimming cost V 2 bases and J 3 bases, with 7 bases left between them. This CDR3 has 13 amino acids. CDR1 and CDR2 from the germline V gene are LGHNT and FRNRAP. Here the CDR3 reads CASGLITEETQYF. CDR3 nucleotide sequence: TGTGCTAGTGGTTTGATAACAGAAGAGACCCAGTACTTC.

V and J are TRBV10-1 and TRBJ2-1, with 9 positions matching TRBD2. Looked up from germline, CDR1 is WNHNN and CDR2 is SYGVQD (reference sequence). V was pared by 0 bases and J by 6 bases, with 6 bases of the junction left unmatched. The length of the CDR3 is 16 residues. The CDR3 DNA is TGCGCCAGCAGTGAGTCGATTGCGGGAGGGGTCAATGAGCAGTTCTTC. Translating it yields CASSESIAGGVNEQFF.

The DNA for the CDR3 is TGTGCCAGCAGCCCCGGTAGGGGCTACACCTTC. Residues: CASSPGRGYTF. V gene TRBV6-6 combines with J gene TRBJ1-2; unclear D gene. Between the trimmed V and J ends, which lost 6 bases and 8 bases, there was a span of 10 bases. Germline V gives CDR1 MNHNY, CDR2 SVGAGI (reference sequence). This CDR3 is 11 amino acids long.

The DNA for the CDR3 is TGTGCCAGCAGTTCCACGCTGACTAGCGGGAGGAGACTCGCTCGTTACAATGAGCAGTTCTTC. Amino acid sequence: CASSSTLTSGRRLARYNEQFF. The rearrangement uses TRBV28 and TRBJ2-1; 13 bases are a match to TRBD2. This CDR3 contains 21 residues. Unmatched junction bases numbered 19, after V lost 4 bases and J lost 4 bases. Germline V gives CDR1 MDHEN, CDR2 SYDVKM.

This chain links TRBV19 with TRBJ2-3, with TRBD2 matching 9 bases. The CDR3 has 21 amino acids. Germline V CDR1 and CDR2: LNHDA, SQIVND (reference sequence). J lost 2 bases, V lost 4 bases, and 22 bases had no gene match. The CDR3 DNA follows: TGTGCCAGTAGTACGGTCCCTCCTAGCGGGATATCTTCGTATGCCACAGATACGCAGTATTTT. Amino acids: CASSTVPPSGISSYATDTQYF.

The chain joins TRBV7-9 to TRBJ2-5; D could derive from TRBD1 or TRBD2 (5 bases each). V was trimmed by 4 bases and J by 5 bases, leaving 14 bases between them. CDR3 size: 14 residues. The germline V gene has CDR1 SEHNR and CDR2 FQNEAQ (reference sequence). The CDR3 sequence is CASSSQPGRETQYF. The CDR3 nucleotides are TGTGCCAGCAGCTCACAGCCGGGACGGGAGACCCAGTACTTC. The full variable domain, completed using reference TRBV7-9 and TRBJ2-5, is DTGVSQNPRHKITKRGQNVTFRCDPISEHNRLYWYRQTLGQGPEFLTYFQNEAQLEKSRLLSDRFSAERPKGSFSTLEIQRTEQGDSAMYLCASSSQPGRETQYFGPGTRLLVL.